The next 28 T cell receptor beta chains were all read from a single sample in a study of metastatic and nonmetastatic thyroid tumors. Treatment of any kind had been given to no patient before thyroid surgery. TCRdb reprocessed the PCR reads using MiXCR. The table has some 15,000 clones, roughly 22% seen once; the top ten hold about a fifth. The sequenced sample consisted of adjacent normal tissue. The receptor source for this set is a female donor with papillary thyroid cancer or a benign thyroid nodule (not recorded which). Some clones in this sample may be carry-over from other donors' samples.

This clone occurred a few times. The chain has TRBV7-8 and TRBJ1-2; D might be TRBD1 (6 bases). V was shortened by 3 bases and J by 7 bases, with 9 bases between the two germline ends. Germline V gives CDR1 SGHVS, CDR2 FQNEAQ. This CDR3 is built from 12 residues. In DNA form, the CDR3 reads TGTGCCAGCAGCTTCGAGGGGGTTGGCTACACCTTC. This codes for CASSFEGVGYTF.

The CDR3 DNA sequence: TGTGCCATCATGGGGGATGCAGGGGCCAACGTCCTGACTTTC. This sequence encodes CAIMGDAGANVLTF. The chain combines TRBV10-3 with TRBJ2-6, with D perhaps assigned TRBD1 or TRBD2 (5 bases each). The CDR3 consists of 14 residues. From germline, CDR1 is ENHRY and CDR2 SYGVKD. V was pared by 7 bases and J by 4 bases, with 11 bases between.

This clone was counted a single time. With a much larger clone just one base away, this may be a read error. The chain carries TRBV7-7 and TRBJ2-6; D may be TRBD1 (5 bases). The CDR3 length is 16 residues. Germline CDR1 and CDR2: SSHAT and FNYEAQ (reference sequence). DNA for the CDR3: TGTGCTAGCAGCCCCGGACAAGCCTCTGGGTCCAACGTCCTGACTTTC. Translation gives CASSPGQASGSNVLTF.

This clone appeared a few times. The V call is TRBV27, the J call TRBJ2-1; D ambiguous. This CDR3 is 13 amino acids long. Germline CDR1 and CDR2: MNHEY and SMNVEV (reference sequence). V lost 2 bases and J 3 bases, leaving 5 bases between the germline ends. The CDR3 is CASSLHNYNEQFF. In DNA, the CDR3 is TGTGCCAGCAGTTTACACAACTACAATGAGCAGTTCTTC.

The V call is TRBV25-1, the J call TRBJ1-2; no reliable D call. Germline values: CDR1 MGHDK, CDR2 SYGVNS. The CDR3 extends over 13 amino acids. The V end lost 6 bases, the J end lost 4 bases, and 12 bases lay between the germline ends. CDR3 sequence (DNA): TGTGCCAGCAGGACAAGGGCCGGCTATGGCTACACCTTC. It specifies CASRTRAGYGYTF.

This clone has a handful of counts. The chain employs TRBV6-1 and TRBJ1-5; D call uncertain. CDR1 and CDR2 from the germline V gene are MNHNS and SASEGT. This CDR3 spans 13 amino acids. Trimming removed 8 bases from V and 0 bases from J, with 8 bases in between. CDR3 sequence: CASSWGSNQPQHF. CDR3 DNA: TGTGCCAGCTCATGGGGTAGCAATCAGCCCCAGCATTTT.

CDR3 sequence (DNA): TGTGCCAGCAGCCCCTTTGTGAGCACAGATACGCAGTATTTT. The encoded protein is CASSPFVSTDTQYF. The J gene is TRBJ2-3, the V gene TRBV7-2, with no clear D. The V end was cut by 5 bases, the J end by 0 bases, with 9 bases between. The germline V gene encodes CDR1 SGHTA and CDR2 FQGNSA. The CDR3 covers 14 residues. Variable domain in full (rest from reference TRBV7-2 and TRBJ2-3): GAGVSQSPSNKVTEKGKDVELRCDPISGHTALYWYRQSLGQGLEFLIYFQGNSAPDKSGLPSDRFSAERTGGSVSTLTIQRTQQEDSAVYLCASSPFVSTDTQYFGPGTRLTVL.

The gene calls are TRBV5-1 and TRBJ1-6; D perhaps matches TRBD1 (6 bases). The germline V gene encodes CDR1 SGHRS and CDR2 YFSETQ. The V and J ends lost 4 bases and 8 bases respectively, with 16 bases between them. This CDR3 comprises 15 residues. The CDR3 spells CASSLLTGSDSPLHF. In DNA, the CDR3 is TGCGCCAGCAGCCTACTTACAGGGTCGGATTCACCCCTCCACTTT.

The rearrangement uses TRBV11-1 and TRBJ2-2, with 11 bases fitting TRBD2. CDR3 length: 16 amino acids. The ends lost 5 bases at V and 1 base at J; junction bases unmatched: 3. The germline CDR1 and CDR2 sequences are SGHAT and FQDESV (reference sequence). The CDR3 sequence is CASSEGLAENTGELFF. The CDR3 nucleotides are TGTGCCAGCAGCGAGGGACTAGCGGAGAACACCGGGGAGCTGTTTTTT. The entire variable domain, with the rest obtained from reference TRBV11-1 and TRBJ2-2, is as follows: EAEVAQSPRYKITEKSQAVAFWCDPISGHATLYWYRQILGQGPELLVQFQDESVVDDSQLPKDRFSAERLKGVDSTLKIQPAELGDSAMYLCASSEGLAENTGELFFGEGSRLTVL.

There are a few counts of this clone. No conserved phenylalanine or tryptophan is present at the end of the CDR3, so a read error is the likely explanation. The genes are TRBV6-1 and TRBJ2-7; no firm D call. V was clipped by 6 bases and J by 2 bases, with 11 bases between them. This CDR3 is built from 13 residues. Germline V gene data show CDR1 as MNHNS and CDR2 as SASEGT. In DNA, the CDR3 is TGTGCCAGCAGCCTTGGACCGGCCTACGAGCAGTACTTA. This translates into CASSLGPAYEQYL.

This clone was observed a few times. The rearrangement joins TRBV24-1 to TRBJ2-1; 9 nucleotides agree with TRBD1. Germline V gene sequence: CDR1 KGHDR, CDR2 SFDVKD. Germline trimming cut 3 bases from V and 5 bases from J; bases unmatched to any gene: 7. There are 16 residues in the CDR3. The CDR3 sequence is CATSDAPGQGDNEQFF. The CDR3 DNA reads TGTGCCACCAGTGATGCACCGGGACAGGGAGACAATGAGCAGTTCTTC.

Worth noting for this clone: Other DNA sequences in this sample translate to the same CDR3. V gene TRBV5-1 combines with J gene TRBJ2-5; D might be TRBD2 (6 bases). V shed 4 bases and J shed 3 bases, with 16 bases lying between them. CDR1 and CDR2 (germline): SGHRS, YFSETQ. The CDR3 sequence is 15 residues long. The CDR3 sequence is CASSLGATSEETQYF. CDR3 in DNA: TGCGCCAGCAGCCTGGGCGCGACTAGTGAAGAGACCCAGTACTTC. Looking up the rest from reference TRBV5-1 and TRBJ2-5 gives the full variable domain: KAGVTQTPRYLIKTRGQQVTLSCSPISGHRSVSWYQQTPGQGLQFLFEYFSETQRNKGNFPGRFSGRQFSNSRSEMNVSTLELGDSALYLCASSLGATSEETQYFGPGTRLLVL.

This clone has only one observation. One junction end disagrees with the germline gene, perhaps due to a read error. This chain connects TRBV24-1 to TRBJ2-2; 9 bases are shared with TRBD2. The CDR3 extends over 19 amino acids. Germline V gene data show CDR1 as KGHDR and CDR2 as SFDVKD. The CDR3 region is CATSDPPPAGGPNTGELFF. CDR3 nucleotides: TGTGCCACCAGTGACCCTCCCCCCGCGGGGGGGCCGAACACCGGGGAGTTGTTTTTT.

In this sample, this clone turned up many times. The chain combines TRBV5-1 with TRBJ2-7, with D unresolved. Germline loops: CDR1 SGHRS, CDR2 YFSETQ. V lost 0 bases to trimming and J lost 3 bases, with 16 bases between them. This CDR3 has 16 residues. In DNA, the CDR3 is TGCGCCAGCAGCTTGGGGGAAGGTTTTATAGGCTACGAGCAGTACTTC. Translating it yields CASSLGEGFIGYEQYF. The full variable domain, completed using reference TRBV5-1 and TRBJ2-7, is KAGVTQTPRYLIKTRGQQVTLSCSPISGHRSVSWYQQTPGQGLQFLFEYFSETQRNKGNFPGRFSGRQFSNSRSEMNVSTLELGDSALYLCASSLGEGFIGYEQYFGPGTRLTVT.

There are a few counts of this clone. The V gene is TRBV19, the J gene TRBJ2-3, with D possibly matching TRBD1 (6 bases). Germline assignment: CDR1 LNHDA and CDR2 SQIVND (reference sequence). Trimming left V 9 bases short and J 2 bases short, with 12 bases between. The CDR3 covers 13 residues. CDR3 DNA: TGTGCCAGCGCAGGGGTAATCACAGATACGCAGTATTTT. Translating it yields CASAGVITDTQYF.

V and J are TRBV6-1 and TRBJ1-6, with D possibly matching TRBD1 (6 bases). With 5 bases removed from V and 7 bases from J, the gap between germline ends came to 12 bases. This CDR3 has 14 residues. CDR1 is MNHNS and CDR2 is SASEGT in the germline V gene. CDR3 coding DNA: TGTGCCAGCAGTACTAGGGGGGACAATTCACCCCTCCACTTT. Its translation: CASSTRGDNSPLHF.

CDR3 protein: CATSDIRQGDYGYTF. The CDR3 coding sequence is TGTGCCACCAGTGATATCAGACAGGGGGACTATGGCTACACCTTC. The J gene is TRBJ1-2, the V gene TRBV24-1; 9 bases agree with TRBD1. Per germline, CDR1 KGHDR and CDR2 SFDVKD. The CDR3 has 15 amino acids. The V segment lost 3 bases and the J segment 3 bases; nucleotides outside the gene matches: 4.

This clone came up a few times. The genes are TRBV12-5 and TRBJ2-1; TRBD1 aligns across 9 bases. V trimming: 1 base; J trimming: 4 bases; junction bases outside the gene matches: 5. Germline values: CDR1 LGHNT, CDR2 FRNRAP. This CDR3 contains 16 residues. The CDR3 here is CASGLGQGEGYNEQFF. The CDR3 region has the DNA TGTGCTAGTGGTTTGGGACAGGGGGAGGGATACAATGAGCAGTTCTTC.

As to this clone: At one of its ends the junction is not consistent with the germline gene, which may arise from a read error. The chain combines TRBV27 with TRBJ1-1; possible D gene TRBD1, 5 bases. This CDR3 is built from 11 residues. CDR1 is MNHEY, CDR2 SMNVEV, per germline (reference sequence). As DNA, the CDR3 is TGTGCCAGCACAAAGGGGACTGAATCTTTCTTT. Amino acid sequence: CASTKGTESFF.

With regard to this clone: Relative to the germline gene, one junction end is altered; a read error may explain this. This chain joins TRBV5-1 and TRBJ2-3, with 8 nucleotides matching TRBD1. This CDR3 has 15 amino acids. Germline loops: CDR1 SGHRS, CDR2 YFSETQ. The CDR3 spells CSSSLLTGVADTQYF. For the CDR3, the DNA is TGCTCCAGCAGCTTGCTGACAGGGGTAGCAGATACGCAGTATTTT. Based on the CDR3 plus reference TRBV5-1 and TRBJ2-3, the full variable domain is KAGVTQTPRYLIKTRGQQVTLSCSPISGHRSVSWYQQTPGQGLQFLFEYFSETQRNKGNFPGRFSGRQFSNSRSEMNVSTLELGDSALYLCSSSLLTGVADTQYFGPGTRLTVL.

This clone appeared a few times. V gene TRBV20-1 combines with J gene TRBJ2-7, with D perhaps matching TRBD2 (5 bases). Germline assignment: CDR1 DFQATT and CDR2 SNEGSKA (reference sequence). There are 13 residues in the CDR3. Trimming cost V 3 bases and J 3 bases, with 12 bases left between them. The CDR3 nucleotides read TGCAGTGCTAGTGGAGCGGATTACTACGAGCAGTACTTC. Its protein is CSASGADYYEQYF.

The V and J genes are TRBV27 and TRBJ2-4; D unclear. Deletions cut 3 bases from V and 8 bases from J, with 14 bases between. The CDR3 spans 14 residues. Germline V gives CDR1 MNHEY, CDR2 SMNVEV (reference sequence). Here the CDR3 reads CASSFLGAVDIQYF. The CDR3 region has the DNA TGTGCCAGCAGTTTTCTCGGCGCGGTGGACATTCAGTACTTC.

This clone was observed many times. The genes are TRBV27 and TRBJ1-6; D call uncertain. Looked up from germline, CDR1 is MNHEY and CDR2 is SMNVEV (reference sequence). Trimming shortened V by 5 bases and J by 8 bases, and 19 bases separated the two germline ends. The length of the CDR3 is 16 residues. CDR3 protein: CASSPYGVGLDSPLHF. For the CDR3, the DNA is TGTGCCAGCAGTCCCTACGGCGTAGGGTTGGATTCACCCCTCCACTTT.

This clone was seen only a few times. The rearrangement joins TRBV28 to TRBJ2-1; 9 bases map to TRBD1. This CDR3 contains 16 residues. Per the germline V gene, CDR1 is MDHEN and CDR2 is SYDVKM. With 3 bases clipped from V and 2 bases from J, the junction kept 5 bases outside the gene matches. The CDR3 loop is CASSLEQGAAYNEQFF. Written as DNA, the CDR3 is TGTGCCAGCAGTTTGGAACAGGGGGCGGCCTACAATGAGCAGTTCTTC.

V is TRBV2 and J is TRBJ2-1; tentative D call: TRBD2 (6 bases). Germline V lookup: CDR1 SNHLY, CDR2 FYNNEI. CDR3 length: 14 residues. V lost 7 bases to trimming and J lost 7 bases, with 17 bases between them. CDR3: CASIHGGTSNEQFF. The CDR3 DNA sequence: TGTGCCAGCATCCATGGCGGGACGAGTAATGAGCAGTTCTTC.

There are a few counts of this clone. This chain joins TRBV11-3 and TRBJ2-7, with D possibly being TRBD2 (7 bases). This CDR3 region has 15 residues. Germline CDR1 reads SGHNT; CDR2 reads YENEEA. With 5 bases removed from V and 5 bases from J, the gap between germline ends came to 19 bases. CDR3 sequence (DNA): TGTGCCAGCAGCCCAAATGCGGGGGCTGGCGACGAGCAGTACTTC. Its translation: CASSPNAGAGDEQYF.

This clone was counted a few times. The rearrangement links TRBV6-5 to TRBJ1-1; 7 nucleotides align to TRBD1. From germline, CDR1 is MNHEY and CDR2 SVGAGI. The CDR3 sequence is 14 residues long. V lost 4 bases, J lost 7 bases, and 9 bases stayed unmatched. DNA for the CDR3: TGTGCCAGCAGTTTGGGACAGAGAGCGCGTGAAGCTTTCTTT. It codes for CASSLGQRAREAFF.

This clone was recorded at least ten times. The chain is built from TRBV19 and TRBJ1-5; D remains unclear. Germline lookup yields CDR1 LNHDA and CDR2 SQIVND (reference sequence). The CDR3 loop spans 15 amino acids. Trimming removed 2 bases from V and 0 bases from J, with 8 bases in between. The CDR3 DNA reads TGTGCCAGTAGTATAACAGTCTATAGCAATCAGCCCCAGCATTTT. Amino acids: CASSITVYSNQPQHF.